One sample yielded the 32 T cell receptor beta chains listed below, sequenced in a study of shared clonotypes between healthy human individuals. In the naive CD8 group, cells lacked CD45RO and were positively selected for CCR7, so terminally differentiated effector memory CD45RA+ cells were left out. Here immunoSEQ multiplex PCR was the method, and the copy in TCRdb shows in-frame clones only, minus some. The table records about 2.1 million clones, 80% to 95% of them present only once. Material: naive CD8+ T cells from PBMCs. The receptors here all came from a man younger than 35 in good health. Some clones in this sample may be carry-over from other donors' samples.

The V call is TRBV19, the J call TRBJ2-7, with no clear D. CDR1 and CDR2 (germline): LNHDA, SQIVND (reference sequence). The CDR3 totals 13 residues. The ends were cut back, 1 base at V and 2 bases at J, with 6 bases in the middle. The CDR3 loop reads CASSIGYTYEQYF. CDR3 sequence (DNA): TGTGCCAGTAGTATAGGGTATACCTACGAGCAGTACTTC.

In its sample, this clone was seen a few times. This sequence joins TRBV5-6 and TRBJ1-5; D may be TRBD1 (5 bases). Germline V CDR1 and CDR2: SGHDT, YYEEEE. V gave up 2 bases and J gave up 6 bases, with 12 bases separating them. The CDR3 has 14 residues. Here the CDR3 reads CASSFRGTFQPQHF. CDR3 in DNA: TGTGCCAGCAGCTTCCGCGGGACTTTTCAGCCCCAGCATTTT. Variable domain in full (rest from reference TRBV5-6 and TRBJ1-5): DAGVTQSPTHLIKTRGQQVTLRCSPKSGHDTVSWYQQALGQGPQFIFQYYEEEERQRGNFPDRFSGHQFPNYSSELNVNALLLGDSALYLCASSFRGTFQPQHFGDGTRLSIL.

A note on this clone: The sample holds other DNA sequences that translate to the same CDR3. The chain has TRBV9 and TRBJ2-1, with D perhaps TRBD1 or TRBD2 (5 bases each). Germline assignment: CDR1 SGDLS and CDR2 YYNGEE. V was cut by 3 bases and J by 4 bases, with 8 bases left in between. This CDR3 region has 13 residues. CDR3 region: CASSEGPYNEQFF. Here the CDR3 DNA reads TGTGCCAGCAGCGAGGGACCGTACAATGAGCAGTTCTTC.

This clone came up once. The rearrangement uses TRBV11-2 and TRBJ1-5; D call uncertain. The germline CDR1 and CDR2 sequences are SGHAT and FQNNGV. This CDR3 is built from 15 residues. Trimming stripped 2 bases from V and 5 bases from J, with 13 bases between. The CDR3 region is CASSLSRMKDQPQHF. The DNA of the CDR3 is TGTGCCAGCAGCTTATCCCGGATGAAGGATCAGCCCCAGCATTTT.

This clone appeared a few times. Other DNA sequences in this specimen translate into the identical CDR3. The rearrangement uses TRBV28 and TRBJ1-1; D ambiguous. V lost 6 bases to trimming and J lost 1 base, with 3 bases between them. The CDR3 runs 11 residues. The germline gives CDR1 MDHEN, CDR2 SYDVKM. The CDR3 sequence is CASSRNTEAFF. The CDR3 coding sequence is TGTGCCAGCAGCAGGAACACTGAAGCTTTCTTT.

This chain joins TRBV30 and TRBJ2-5, with 11 bases identical to TRBD1. The V and J ends lost 4 bases and 8 bases, in that order; junction bases with no gene match: 6. The germline CDR1 and CDR2 sequences are GTSNPN and SVGIG (reference sequence). This CDR3 contains 13 residues. The CDR3 here is CAWILGTGGTQYF. The CDR3 DNA reads TGTGCCTGGATACTCGGGACAGGGGGAACCCAGTACTTC. The complete variable domain, with remaining parts taken from reference TRBV30 and TRBJ2-5, reads SQTIHQWPATLVQPVGSPLSLECTVEGTSNPNLYWYRQAAGRGLQLLFYSVGIGQISSEVPQNLSASRPQDRQFILSSKKLLLSDSGFYLCAWILGTGGTQYFGPGTRLLVL.

This clone was detected only a few times. The genes are TRBV28 and TRBJ1-4, with 8 bases that match TRBD1. Germline loops: CDR1 MDHEN, CDR2 SYDVKM. The CDR3 loop spans 15 amino acids. With V trimmed by 6 bases and J by 5 bases, 8 bases remained unmatched. The CDR3 reads CASSLDRGDNEKLFF. For the CDR3, the DNA is TGTGCCAGCAGCCTTGACAGGGGAGACAATGAAAAACTGTTTTTT.

The chain has TRBV28 and TRBJ2-7; 8 bases line up with TRBD1. Germline V lookup: CDR1 MDHEN, CDR2 SYDVKM. The J segment lost 7 bases and the V segment lost 2 bases, leaving 7 bases of the junction unmatched. This CDR3 comprises 14 residues. CDR3 DNA: TGTGCCAGCAGTTTACTCGGGACAGGCCTTGAGCAGTACTTC. Translated: CASSLLGTGLEQYF.

V usage is TRBV11-2 and J usage is TRBJ2-1; D is perhaps TRBD2 (7 bases). This CDR3 contains 16 residues. Germline CDR1 SGHAT, CDR2 FQNNGV. V lost 2 bases to trimming and J lost 7 bases, with 18 bases between them. This CDR3 reads CASSLRSSGGGNEQFF. The CDR3 DNA sequence: TGTGCCAGCAGCTTACGATCTAGCGGAGGGGGTAATGAGCAGTTCTTC.

Regarding this clone: This sample includes further DNA sequences coding for the same CDR3. V is TRBV6-1 and J is TRBJ1-1; D unresolved. The germline CDR1 and CDR2 sequences are MNHNS and SASEGT. This CDR3 spans 9 amino acids. The CDR3 nucleotides read TGTGCTAGCGACACTGAAGCTTTCTTT. Translating it yields CASDTEAFF.

This rearrangement joins TRBV7-9 to TRBJ1-1; a possible D gene is TRBD1 (6 bases). Germline CDR1 is SEHNR and CDR2 is FQNEAQ (reference sequence). The CDR3 consists of 13 residues. The ends were cut back, 8 bases at V and 4 bases at J, with 14 bases in the middle. DNA for the CDR3: TGTGCCAGCCTGCCGGGGGCAGTCACTGAAGCTTTCTTT. It translates to CASLPGAVTEAFF.

The V and J genes are TRBV6-5 and TRBJ2-7, with D perhaps matching TRBD1 (6 bases). Germline V gene data show CDR1 as MNHEY and CDR2 as SVGAGI. The V gene lost 8 bases and the J gene lost 1 base, with 15 bases spanning the gap. The CDR3 is 14 residues long. The CDR3 region is CASAEDSQSYEQYF. In nucleotides, the CDR3 is TGTGCCAGCGCGGAGGACAGTCAATCCTACGAGCAGTACTTC.

V and J are TRBV9 and TRBJ1-2; 7 bases map to TRBD1. CDR3 length equals 16 residues. The J segment lost 1 base and the V segment lost 0 bases, leaving 6 bases of the junction unmatched. CDR1 is SGDLS and CDR2 is YYNGEE in the germline V gene. CDR3 sequence (DNA): TGTGCCAGCAGCGTAGCGGGACAGAACTTTAACTATGGCTACACCTTC. This translates into CASSVAGQNFNYGYTF.

The chain has TRBV27 and TRBJ2-1, with D perhaps being TRBD1 or TRBD2 (6 bases each). Per the germline V gene, CDR1 is MNHEY and CDR2 is SMNVEV (reference sequence). Trimming left V 2 bases short and J 6 bases short, with 17 bases between. This CDR3 region has 16 residues. CDR3 sequence reads: CASSLRGPPSSNEQFF. CDR3 in DNA: TGTGCCAGCAGTTTACGGGGGCCCCCGTCTTCCAATGAGCAGTTCTTC.

V is TRBV2 and J is TRBJ1-3; no clear D. The CDR3 loop spans 17 amino acids. V lost 9 bases and J lost 0, with 21 bases in between. Per the germline V gene, CDR1 is SNHLY and CDR2 is FYNNEI. CDR3 DNA sequence: TGTGCCAGACGCTGGTTATGCAGGCCCTCCTCTGGAAACACCATATATTTT. Translation: CARRWLCRPSSGNTIYF. Supplemented by reference TRBV2 and TRBJ1-3, the full variable domain reads EPEVTQTPSHQVTQMGQEVILRCVPISNHLYFYWYRQILGQKVEFLVSFYNNEISEKSEIFDDQFSVERPDGSNFTLKIRSTKLEDSAMYFCARRWLCRPSSGNTIYFGEGSWLTVV.

This chain links TRBV19 with TRBJ2-4, with 7 bases aligning to TRBD1. The CDR3 is made up of 15 amino acids. CDR1 LNHDA and CDR2 SQIVND come from the germline V gene (reference sequence). The V and J ends lost 8 bases and 1 base, in that order; junction bases with no gene match: 8. The CDR3, as DNA: TGTGCCAGTCTAGGGACAGACCTCGCCAAAAACATTCAGTACTTC. Protein: CASLGTDLAKNIQYF.

This chain links TRBV5-1 with TRBJ2-3; 7 bases match TRBD2. V gave up 0 bases and J gave up 1 base; unmatched junction bases: 14. The CDR3 runs 19 residues. Germline lookup yields CDR1 SGHRS and CDR2 YFSETQ. The CDR3 sequence: CASSLGRRSAGVGTDTQYF. CDR3 nucleotides: TGCGCCAGCAGCTTGGGTCGGCGGTCGGCGGGAGTCGGCACAGATACGCAGTATTTT.

The V and J genes are TRBV4-1 and TRBJ2-3; TRBD1 matches 7 bases. After removal of 3 bases from V and 3 bases from J, the junction contained 6 bases not matched to a gene. Germline assignment: CDR1 MGHRA and CDR2 YSYEKL. The CDR3 runs to 15 residues. CDR3 sequence (DNA): TGCGCCAGCAGCCAGGAATGGGACAGTACAGATACGCAGTATTTT. It encodes CASSQEWDSTDTQYF.

The V gene is TRBV28, the J gene TRBJ1-5, with unresolved D. The CDR3 is made up of 15 amino acids. Per the germline V gene, CDR1 is MDHEN and CDR2 is SYDVKM. V dropped 4 bases and J dropped 5 bases, with 15 bases sitting between them. CDR3 region: CASSSMAGRDQPQHF. In DNA, the CDR3 is TGTGCCAGCAGTTCCATGGCCGGGCGGGATCAGCCCCAGCATTTT.

The rearrangement uses TRBV5-5 and TRBJ2-7, with 7 positions matching TRBD1. This CDR3 is built from 14 residues. Germline V CDR1 and CDR2: SGHKS, YYEKEE (reference sequence). Germline trimming cut 0 bases from V and 5 bases from J; bases unmatched to any gene: 5. The CDR3 DNA follows: TGTGCCAGCAGCTTGGAGGACAGGTTCGACGAGCAGTACTTC. It encodes CASSLEDRFDEQYF.

The chain uses TRBV27 and TRBJ2-7; D may match TRBD1 or TRBD2 (5 bases each). Trimming took 0 bases from V and 8 from J, leaving 14 bases between them. Germline V gene sequence: CDR1 MNHEY, CDR2 SMNVEV (reference sequence). The CDR3 extends over 14 amino acids. DNA for the CDR3: TGTGCCAGCAGTTTATCGGGGGATGGTTACAAGCAGTACTTC. Its protein product is CASSLSGDGYKQYF.

This chain's CDR3 is CASSQYGTHSGRLATGELFF. The CDR3 DNA is TGTGCCAGCAGCCAATATGGAACACATTCAGGGAGGCTTGCCACCGGGGAGCTGTTTTTT. J is TRBJ2-2 and V is TRBV14; tentatively, D is TRBD2 (6 bases). CDR3 length: 20 amino acids. Per germline, CDR1 SGHDN and CDR2 FVKESK. The ends were cut back, 2 bases at V and 4 bases at J, with 26 bases in the middle.

J is TRBJ1-1 and V is TRBV18; TRBD1 matches 7 bases. Germline lookup yields CDR1 KGHSH and CDR2 LQKENI. This CDR3 spans 16 amino acids. The junction had 11 bases not matched to a gene; V was cut back by 6 bases and J by 1 base. CDR3 in amino acids: CASSPIRDSANTEAFF. The CDR3 DNA follows: TGTGCCAGCTCCCCCATTCGGGACAGCGCGAACACTGAAGCTTTCTTT. The full variable domain, in which reference TRBV18 and TRBJ1-1 provide the parts outside the CDR3, is NAGVMQNPRHLVRRRGQEARLRCSPMKGHSHVYWYRQLPEEGLKFMVYLQKENIIDESGMPKERFSAEFPKEGPSILRIQQVVRGDSAAYFCASSPIRDSANTEAFFGQGTRLTVV.

CDR3 DNA sequence: TGTGCCAGTAGTATATTGGGGACAGGGAGAGGGACTGAAGCTTTCTTT. Protein: CASSILGTGRGTEAFF. The chain recombines TRBV19 with TRBJ1-1, with 9 bases lining up with TRBD1. Germline CDR1 and CDR2: LNHDA and SQIVND (reference sequence). The CDR3 consists of 16 residues. The ends lost 2 bases at V and 5 bases at J; junction bases unmatched: 9.

The chain combines TRBV7-9 with TRBJ2-1, with 10 nucleotides matching TRBD2. Trimming cost V 6 bases and J 5 bases; bases outside gene matches: 7. This CDR3 has 15 amino acids. Germline V gives CDR1 SEHNR, CDR2 FQNEAQ (reference sequence). The CDR3 region is CASRKGLAGDNEQFF. The CDR3, as DNA: TGTGCCAGCAGAAAGGGGCTAGCGGGAGACAATGAGCAGTTCTTC.

V usage is TRBV6-5 and J usage is TRBJ2-3; TRBD2 agrees at 7 bases. The J segment lost 4 bases and the V segment lost 7 bases, leaving 5 bases of the junction unmatched. The CDR3 loop spans 13 amino acids. Germline CDR1 and CDR2: MNHEY and SVGAGI. This CDR3 reads CASNAGDPDTQYF. The CDR3 DNA sequence: TGTGCCAGCAACGCGGGAGACCCAGATACGCAGTATTTT.

This sequence joins TRBV29-1 and TRBJ1-4; TRBD1 aligns across 7 bases. The CDR3 has 17 amino acids. The V gene end was trimmed by 6 bases and the J gene end by 6 bases; junction bases not matched to a gene: 19. The germline V gene has CDR1 SQVTM and CDR2 ANQGSEA. The CDR3 sequence: CSVIVSGGGPSYEKLFF. In DNA form, the CDR3 reads TGCAGCGTCATTGTTTCAGGAGGGGGCCCCTCATATGAAAAACTGTTTTTT.

CDR3 residues: CASSVDRGPYEKLFF. The DNA for the CDR3 is TGTGCCAGCAGTGTGGACAGGGGGCCCTATGAAAAACTGTTTTTT. The rearrangement joins TRBV6-1 to TRBJ1-4, with 11 bases that match TRBD1. In germline, CDR1 is MNHNS, CDR2 SASEGT. J gave up 6 bases and V 4 bases, and 4 bases lay outside the gene matches. The CDR3 totals 15 residues.

The V and J genes are TRBV18 and TRBJ1-5; TRBD1 agrees at 7 bases. The CDR3 extends over 15 amino acids. Germline lookup yields CDR1 KGHSH and CDR2 LQKENI. V shed 3 bases, J shed 6 bases, and the junction held 8 bases outside the gene matches. The CDR3 bases are TGTGCCAGCTCACCGCCCGGGACAGACAGTCAGCCCCAGCATTTT. Translation gives CASSPPGTDSQPQHF. The full variable domain, completed using reference TRBV18 and TRBJ1-5, is NAGVMQNPRHLVRRRGQEARLRCSPMKGHSHVYWYRQLPEEGLKFMVYLQKENIIDESGMPKERFSAEFPKEGPSILRIQQVVRGDSAAYFCASSPPGTDSQPQHFGDGTRLSIL.

CDR3 residues: CASSQAFGTIKGNEKLFF. CDR3 DNA sequence: TGCGCCAGCAGCCAAGCTTTTGGGACAATAAAAGGGAATGAAAAACTGTTTTTT. The chain carries TRBV4-3 and TRBJ1-4; possible D gene TRBD1, 6 bases. Germline V CDR1 and CDR2: LGHNA, YSLEER. Trimming removed 1 base at V and 5 bases at J, with 20 bases between. This CDR3 is built from 18 residues.

A single count supports this clone. This chain connects TRBV29-1 to TRBJ2-2, with D perhaps matching TRBD1 (5 bases). This CDR3 has 13 residues. V was cut by 6 bases and J by 1 base, with 9 bases left in between. CDR1 is SQVTM and CDR2 is ANQGSEA in the germline V gene. The chain's CDR3 is CSVAQGNTGELFF. DNA of the CDR3: TGCAGCGTGGCCCAGGGGAACACCGGGGAGCTGTTTTTT.

This chain joins TRBV19 and TRBJ2-3; 9 positions match TRBD2. With V trimmed by 3 bases and J by 4 bases, 2 bases remained unmatched. Per germline, CDR1 LNHDA and CDR2 SQIVND (reference sequence). CDR3 length: 14 amino acids. CDR3 sequence: CASSMAGGPDTQYF. The CDR3 coding sequence is TGTGCCAGTAGTATGGCGGGAGGGCCAGATACGCAGTATTTT. Full variable domain (missing parts from reference TRBV19 and TRBJ2-3): DGGITQSPKYLFRKEGQNVTLSCEQNLNHDAMYWYRQDPGQGLRLIYYSQIVNDFQKGDIAEGYSVSREKKESFPLTVTSAQKNPTAFYLCASSMAGGPDTQYFGPGTRLTVL.